These 30 T cell receptor beta chains were sequenced from one sample in a study of blood T cell repertoires in COVID-19. Profiling relied on immunoSEQ multiplex PCR, and the TCRdb table lists in-frame clones only, not all of them. Seen here are some 140,000 clones, 70% to 85% observed once, and the top ten hold around 4%. The source material was peripheral blood. Every receptor here comes from a man in his 60s with acute or convalescent COVID-19.

The chain employs TRBV5-6 and TRBJ2-3; weak D call: TRBD2 (6 bases). CDR1 is SGHDT and CDR2 is YYEEEE in the germline V gene. V shed 5 bases and J shed 3 bases, with 13 bases lying between them. The CDR3 has 14 amino acids. CDR3 amino acids: CASSPWGVTDTQYF. In nucleotides, the CDR3 is TGTGCCAGCAGTCCTTGGGGGGTTACAGATACGCAGTATTTT.

The rearrangement joins TRBV7-9 to TRBJ2-3; D is unclear. Per the germline V gene, CDR1 is SEHNR and CDR2 is FQNEAQ (reference sequence). V dropped 7 bases and J dropped 2 bases, with 13 bases sitting between them. The CDR3 runs 14 residues. The CDR3 protein is CASKTEADTDTQYF. The CDR3 coding sequence is TGTGCCAGCAAAACCGAGGCAGACACAGATACGCAGTATTTT.

The chain recombines TRBV9 with TRBJ1-1; D not certain. Germline values: CDR1 SGDLS, CDR2 YYNGEE. Trimming removed 2 bases from V and 4 bases from J, with 9 bases in between. This CDR3 has 13 residues. The CDR3 bases are TGTGCCAGCAGCGTGACGGGGAGCACTGAAGCTTTCTTT. Encoded protein: CASSVTGSTEAFF. Full variable domain (remainder filled in from reference TRBV9 and TRBJ1-1): DSGVTQTPKHLITATGQRVTLRCSPRSGDLSVYWYQQSLDQGLQFLIQYYNGEERAKGNILERFSAQQFPDLHSELNLSSLELGDSALYFCASSVTGSTEAFFGQGTRLTVV.

This chain joins TRBV11-2 and TRBJ2-1, with 7 positions matching TRBD2. The V gene's germline CDR1 is SGHAT and CDR2 FQNNGV. The CDR3 runs 14 residues. Trimming cost V 1 base and J 13 bases; bases outside gene matches: 10. DNA for the CDR3: TGTGCCAGCAGCTTAGTCGGCGGGGGACTATCACAGTTCTTC. Its translation: CASSLVGGGLSQFF. Full variable domain (missing parts from reference TRBV11-2 and TRBJ2-1): EAGVAQSPRYKIIEKRQSVAFWCNPISGHATLYWYQQILGQGPKLLIQFQNNGVVDDSQLPKDRFSAERLKGVDSTLKIQPAKLEDSAVYLCASSLVGGGLSQFFGPGTRLTVL.

Of note for this clone: Relative to the germline gene, one junction end is altered; a read error may explain this. The gene calls are TRBV7-7 and TRBJ2-5; the match to TRBD2 covers 7 bases. Germline CDR1 reads SSHAT; CDR2 reads FNYEAQ (reference sequence). CDR3 length equals 13 residues. CDR3 DNA: TGTGCTAGCAGCTTAAGGGCGGGGGAGGCCCAGTACTTC. Translating gives CASSLRAGEAQYF.

The gene calls are TRBV9 and TRBJ2-2; D may be TRBD1 (6 bases). The CDR3 has 16 amino acids. The germline V gene encodes CDR1 SGDLS and CDR2 YYNGEE. Trimming took off 7 bases at V and 8 bases at J, with 24 bases between the two ends. DNA for the CDR3: TGTGCCAGCCGACCTCCAGGGGCAGGGGTTTCAGGGGAGCTGTTTTTT. It specifies CASRPPGAGVSGELFF.

This sequence joins TRBV12-3 or TRBV12-4 and TRBJ1-1, with TRBD1 as a possible D gene (6 bases). V gave up 6 bases and J gave up 4 bases, with 12 bases separating them. The CDR3 consists of 13 residues. CDR3: CASSPGAVTEAFF. As DNA, the CDR3 is TGTGCCAGCAGCCCAGGGGCCGTCACTGAAGCTTTCTTT.

The chain joins TRBV7-9 to TRBJ1-4; 11 nucleotides line up with TRBD1. Germline CDR1 and CDR2: SEHNR and FQNEAQ (reference sequence). This CDR3 contains 16 residues. J gave up 12 bases and V 0 bases, and 9 bases lay outside the gene matches. CDR3: CASSLAKGQGALELFF. CDR3 coding DNA: TGTGCCAGCAGCTTAGCTAAAGGACAGGGGGCGTTGGAACTGTTTTTT. Supplemented by reference TRBV7-9 and TRBJ1-4, the full variable domain reads DTGVSQNPRHKITKRGQNVTFRCDPISEHNRLYWYRQTLGQGPEFLTYFQNEAQLEKSRLLSDRFSAERPKGSFSTLEIQRTEQGDSAMYLCASSLAKGQGALELFFGSGTQLSVL.

This clone has a handful of counts. V gene TRBV10-3 combines with J gene TRBJ1-1; 7 bases match TRBD1. The CDR3 length is 15 residues. The germline V gene has CDR1 ENHRY and CDR2 SYGVKD. J was trimmed by 3 bases and V by 3 bases; bases with no gene match: 7. CDR3 nucleotides: TGTGCCATCAGTGAAGGGACAGCCGGAGACACTGAAGCTTTCTTT. It codes for CAISEGTAGDTEAFF.

The chain recombines TRBV7-9 with TRBJ2-7, with 7 bases that match TRBD1. Per the germline V gene, CDR1 is SEHNR and CDR2 is FQNEAQ (reference sequence). The CDR3 loop spans 13 amino acids. V lost 5 bases to trimming and J lost 5 bases; unmatched junction nucleotides: 6. In DNA, the CDR3 is TGTGCCAGCAGCCGGGTACAGGGGAACGAGCAGTACTTC. Its translation: CASSRVQGNEQYF.

J is TRBJ2-5 and V is TRBV15, with 8 bases identical to TRBD2. This CDR3 has 15 amino acids. Germline V lookup: CDR1 LNHNV, CDR2 YYDKDF (reference sequence). Trimming removed 3 bases from V and 1 base from J; junction bases left unmatched: 4. The CDR3 reads CATSSLAGIQETQYF. The CDR3 nucleotides read TGTGCCACCAGCAGCCTAGCGGGCATCCAAGAGACCCAGTACTTC.

The V call is TRBV19, the J call TRBJ2-5, with TRBD1 matching over 8 bases. Per the germline V gene, CDR1 is LNHDA and CDR2 is SQIVND (reference sequence). CDR3 size: 15 residues. The trim removed 3 bases at V and 2 bases at J, leaving 5 bases unmatched. The CDR3 is CASSIGTGKQETQYF. The CDR3 DNA sequence: TGTGCCAGTAGTATTGGGACAGGCAAACAAGAGACCCAGTACTTC.

Here the CDR3 DNA reads TGTGCCAGCAGCTTAGGGTCAGCGGGAAAGTACCAAGAGACCCAGTACTTC. This translates into CASSLGSAGKYQETQYF. This chain connects TRBV13 to TRBJ2-5, with TRBD2 identical over 7 bases. CDR1 and CDR2 from the germline V gene are PRHDT and FYEKMQ (reference sequence). With V trimmed by 0 bases and J by 0 bases, 7 bases remained unmatched. There are 17 residues in the CDR3.

The CDR3 region has the DNA TGTGCCAGCAGCTTGACAGGGAACACCGGGGAGCTGTTTTTT. It is translated as CASSLTGNTGELFF. The chain links TRBV7-8 to TRBJ2-2, with D perhaps TRBD1 (6 bases). Germline loops: CDR1 SGHVS, CDR2 FQNEAQ. This CDR3 comprises 14 residues. With 3 bases removed from V and 1 base from J, the gap between germline ends came to 6 bases.

The chain recombines TRBV19 with TRBJ1-2; TRBD1 matches at 7 bases. J lost 5 bases, V lost 7 bases, and 10 bases had no gene match. CDR1 is LNHDA, CDR2 SQIVND, per germline (reference sequence). This CDR3 region has 14 residues. The CDR3 here is CASNPTGPGYGYTF. The DNA for the CDR3 is TGTGCCAGTAACCCGACAGGGCCGGGATATGGCTACACCTTC.

CDR3 amino acids: CASSRPGGQGHTIYF. CDR3 nucleotide sequence: TGTGCCAGCTCTCGACCCGGGGGACAGGGACACACCATATATTTT. The rearrangement joins TRBV28 to TRBJ1-3; 9 nucleotides agree with TRBD1. This CDR3 is 15 amino acids long. The V gene's germline CDR1 is MDHEN and CDR2 SYDVKM. V lost 8 bases to trimming and J lost 8 bases; unmatched junction nucleotides: 13.

This sequence joins TRBV23-1 and TRBJ2-1, with D maybe TRBD2 (6 bases). TRBV23-1 is identified as an open reading frame with a role that is uncertain. This CDR3 has 14 residues. Trimming took 4 bases from V and 12 from J, leaving 19 bases between them. The CDR3, as DNA: TGCGCCAGCAGTCTCTTCGGGACTCTTCGTGGGCAGTTCTTC. As protein: CASSLFGTLRGQFF.

The V and J genes are TRBV19 and TRBJ2-3, with 13 nucleotides matching TRBD2. J gave up 4 bases and V 6 bases, and 7 bases lay outside the gene matches. Germline CDR1 is LNHDA and CDR2 is SQIVND (reference sequence). This CDR3 is built from 16 residues. CDR3 nucleotide sequence: TGTGCCAGTAGCCGACTAGCGGGAGGAAGCGCAGATACGCAGTATTTT. It is translated as CASSRLAGGSADTQYF. Drawing the rest from reference TRBV19 and TRBJ2-3, the complete variable domain is DGGITQSPKYLFRKEGQNVTLSCEQNLNHDAMYWYRQDPGQGLRLIYYSQIVNDFQKGDIAEGYSVSREKKESFPLTVTSAQKNPTAFYLCASSRLAGGSADTQYFGPGTRLTVL.

This rearrangement joins TRBV9 to TRBJ2-2; D is perhaps TRBD1 (6 bases). With 0 bases removed from V and 0 bases from J, the gap between germline ends came to 9 bases. CDR3 length: 16 amino acids. The germline gives CDR1 SGDLS, CDR2 YYNGEE. The CDR3 DNA sequence: TGTGCCAGCAGCGTAGGGTGGACAGCGAACACCGGGGAGCTGTTTTTT. It specifies CASSVGWTANTGELFF. Together with reference TRBV9 and TRBJ2-2, the CDR3 gives the full variable domain: DSGVTQTPKHLITATGQRVTLRCSPRSGDLSVYWYQQSLDQGLQFLIQYYNGEERAKGNILERFSAQQFPDLHSELNLSSLELGDSALYFCASSVGWTANTGELFFGEGSRLTVL.

This rearrangement joins TRBV27 to TRBJ2-3; 14 nucleotides align to TRBD2. The CDR3 is 16 amino acids. V dropped 4 bases and J dropped 5; count of bases not matched to a gene: 5. The germline gives CDR1 MNHEY, CDR2 SMNVEV (reference sequence). This CDR3 reads CASSWGTSGSRDTQYF. The CDR3, as DNA: TGTGCCAGCAGTTGGGGGACTAGCGGGAGCCGAGATACGCAGTATTTT.

This chain connects TRBV23-1 to TRBJ1-5; D is undetermined. TRBV23-1 is given ORF status, its function remaining uncertain. V gave up 0 bases and J gave up 4 bases, with 22 bases separating them. The CDR3 is 19 residues long. The CDR3 region has the DNA TGCGCCAGCAGTCAATCTTCCGAGGTTTGTGAGATAAGGAATCAGCCCCAGCATTTT. Its protein is CASSQSSEVCEIRNQPQHF.

The V and J genes are TRBV6-2 or TRBV6-3 and TRBJ2-5, with D hard to call. The CDR3 has 15 residues. In germline, CDR1 is MNHEY, CDR2 SVGEGT. V was pared by 3 bases and J by 2 bases, with 13 bases between. CDR3 in amino acids: CASSYHERLQETQYF. CDR3 sequence (DNA): TGTGCCAGCAGTTATCATGAACGGTTACAAGAGACCCAGTACTTC.

The V and J genes are TRBV29-1 and TRBJ1-1; D is ambiguous. The V end lost 2 bases, the J end lost 10 bases, and 14 bases lay between the germline ends. Looked up from germline, CDR1 is SQVTM and CDR2 is ANQGSEA. This CDR3 region has 12 residues. In DNA form, the CDR3 reads TGCAGCGTTGAACGGAGCCACAAAGGAGCTTTCTTT. This sequence encodes CSVERSHKGAFF.

This clone was seen a single time. CDR3 in amino acids: CATRTALTGELFF. CDR3 coding DNA: TGTGCCACCCGAACAGCTCTCACCGGGGAGCTGTTTTTT. The V gene is TRBV24-1, the J gene TRBJ2-2, with unresolved D. CDR1 and CDR2 (germline): KGHDR, SFDVKD. V was trimmed by 9 bases and J by 4 bases, leaving 11 bases between them. The CDR3 length is 13 residues.

The V gene is TRBV9, the J gene TRBJ2-3; the D gene is possibly TRBD2 (5 bases). Trimming pared 0 bases from V and 5 bases from J, leaving 13 bases between. CDR1 SGDLS and CDR2 YYNGEE come from the germline V gene. This CDR3 region has 15 residues. For the CDR3, the DNA is TGTGCCAGCAGCGTAGAGGTGAGGGCAGGAGATACGCAGTATTTT. Residues: CASSVEVRAGDTQYF.

The chain combines TRBV29-1 with TRBJ1-4; D gene unclear. V dropped 4 bases and J dropped 8 bases, with 14 bases sitting between them. The CDR3 has 13 residues. CDR1 and CDR2 (germline): SQVTM, ANQGSEA. The CDR3 DNA reads as TGCAGCGTTGTTTACCTGTCAGGAGAAAAACTGTTTTTT. Encoded protein: CSVVYLSGEKLFF.

The chain has TRBV5-1 and TRBJ2-7; 11 bases line up with TRBD1. V dropped 3 bases and J dropped 3; count of bases not matched to a gene: 2. CDR1 and CDR2 (germline): SGHRS, YFSETQ. The CDR3 loop spans 14 amino acids. CDR3 nucleotides: TGCGCCAGCAGCTACGGGACAGGGGGCTACGAGCAGTACTTC. Translation: CASSYGTGGYEQYF.

CDR3 residues: CSASRTANTGELFF. In nucleotides, the CDR3 is TGCAGTGCTAGTCGGACAGCGAACACCGGGGAGCTGTTTTTT. This chain links TRBV20-1 with TRBJ2-2, with D perhaps matching TRBD1 (6 bases). CDR3 length: 14 amino acids. The V end was cut by 3 bases, the J end by 0 bases, with 8 bases between. CDR1 and CDR2 (germline): DFQATT, SNEGSKA (reference sequence).

The genes are TRBV3-1 (or the pseudogene TRBV3-2) and TRBJ1-1; 9 bases line up with TRBD1. Germline loops: CDR1 LGHDT, CDR2 YNNKEL (reference sequence). This CDR3 has 15 amino acids. V lost 4 bases to trimming and J lost 11 bases; unmatched junction nucleotides: 14. The chain's CDR3 is CASSPLRTGERDAFF. CDR3 in DNA: TGTGCCAGCAGCCCACTCCGGACAGGGGAACGGGACGCTTTCTTT.

This sequence joins TRBV3-1 (or the pseudogene TRBV3-2) and TRBJ2-2; a weak D match, TRBD1 (6 bases). The V and J ends lost 9 bases and 1 base respectively, with 18 bases between them. CDR1 is LGHDT, CDR2 YNNKEL, per germline (reference sequence). CDR3 length: 16 residues. The chain's CDR3 is CASTTGFGLNTGELFF. In nucleotides, the CDR3 is TGTGCCAGTACGACAGGTTTTGGGCTGAACACCGGGGAGCTGTTTTTT.